The present entry profiles one TCR beta chain with its context. No antigen is known for it. The CDR3 runs to 16 residues. Germline-derived CDR1 and CDR2 are DFQATT and SNEGSKA (reference sequence). Trimming took 5 bases from V and 5 from J; bases not matched to a gene: 9. Authors of the study amplified TCR beta CDR3 regions from RNA transcripts. The primer set for the first-round RT-PCR of the TCR CDR3 was HTBI. Via MiXCR, TCRdb re-called the multiplex PCR reads, giving one row per CDR3 protein. The repertoire includes 600,000 to 700,000 distinct CDR3 sequences, roughly 46% of them detected once, and 6.5% to 9% sits in the top ten. This sample was included in a study of T cells in Graves' hyperthyroidism and ophthalmopathy. General study findings and limits: The model made its ophthalmopathy prediction, and onset followed a median approximately 6 months later.

Uncontrolled infection, other autoimmune disease, pregnancy or lactation excluded patients. Together with thyroid ultrasound, orbital computed tomography, serum thyroxine and TRAb, clinical symptoms were used for diagnoses. This sequence joins TRBV20-1 and TRBJ2-3; 14 bases align to TRBD2. The TCR was taken from an adult man with Graves' disease, either hyperthyroidism or ophthalmopathy (not recorded which). Sequenced: peripheral blood or thyroid tissue (not recorded which). The CDR3, as DNA: TGCAGTGCTCGACTAGGACTAGCGGGAGGCGGAGATACGCAGTATTTT. It specifies CSARLGLAGGGDTQYF.